One and the same sample provided the 32 T cell receptor beta chains below, sequenced in a study of blood T cells in healthy people across ages. A second PCR, run for roughly 7 to 11 cycles, used a sample-barcoded 5' primer plus a J-beta primer mix. TCRdb re-called the 5' RACE reads through MiXCR, storing one row per CDR3 protein. The table has some 1.5 million distinct CDR3 sequences, approximately 28% seen once; the top ten hold 7.7%. Input material: blood. The source is a woman in her thirties in good health.

The rearrangement uses TRBV4-1 and TRBJ1-6, with 11 bases lining up with TRBD1. The CDR3 contains 15 residues. With 5 bases clipped from V and 8 bases from J, the junction kept 5 bases outside the gene matches. The germline gives CDR1 MGHRA, CDR2 YSYEKL. The CDR3 nucleotides are TGCGCCAGCAGCTTGGGACAGGGGGTTTATTCACCCCTCCACTTT. Translating it yields CASSLGQGVYSPLHF.

The chain joins TRBV6-1 to TRBJ2-6; 7 positions match TRBD2. Unmatched junction bases numbered 9, after V lost 1 base and J lost 0 bases. CDR3 size: 19 residues. Germline loops: CDR1 MNHNS, CDR2 SASEGT. CDR3 bases: TGTGCCAGCAGTGAAGGTTGGGCGGGGGTCACCTCTGGGGCCAACGTCCTGACTTTC. Protein: CASSEGWAGVTSGANVLTF.

This clonotype was observed a handful of times. The chain is built from TRBV5-1 and TRBJ2-1; 13 bases line up with TRBD2. V gave up 0 bases and J gave up 8 bases; unmatched junction bases: 5. Germline CDR1 is SGHRS and CDR2 is YFSETQ. This CDR3 is 16 amino acids long. The CDR3 DNA reads TGCGCCAGCAGCTTGGGACTAGCGGGGGGAATGGATGAGCAGTTCTTC. The encoded protein is CASSLGLAGGMDEQFF.

This clonotype came up many times. The chain carries TRBV9 and TRBJ2-7; TRBD1 is a possible D gene (6 bases). Trimming took 3 bases from V and 4 from J, leaving 11 bases between them. This CDR3 spans 13 amino acids. Germline lookup yields CDR1 SGDLS and CDR2 YYNGEE. CDR3 residues: CASSGYREYEQYF. DNA of the CDR3: TGTGCCAGCAGCGGATACAGGGAGTACGAGCAGTACTTC. Supplemented by reference TRBV9 and TRBJ2-7, the full variable domain reads DSGVTQTPKHLITATGQRVTLRCSPRSGDLSVYWYQQSLDQGLQFLIQYYNGEERAKGNILERFSAQQFPDLHSELNLSSLELGDSALYFCASSGYREYEQYFGPGTRLTVT.

The chain couples TRBV12-3 or TRBV12-4 to TRBJ1-1, with 9 bases fitting TRBD1. V was pared by 3 bases and J by 3 bases, with 8 bases of the junction left unmatched. The CDR3 has 16 residues. CDR3 in amino acids: CASSLDVRTGDTEAFF. The CDR3 bases are TGTGCCAGCAGTTTGGATGTTAGGACAGGGGACACTGAAGCTTTCTTT.

The V and J genes are TRBV7-8 and TRBJ2-3, with 9 positions matching TRBD1. J was trimmed by 5 bases and V by 2 bases; bases with no gene match: 5. The CDR3 consists of 15 residues. The germline V gene encodes CDR1 SGHVS and CDR2 FQNEAQ. CDR3 in DNA: TGTGCCAGCAGCTTAAACAGGGGGCGGGGAGATACGCAGTATTTT. Protein sequence: CASSLNRGRGDTQYF.

This clonotype was seen just once. The chain links TRBV5-1 to TRBJ1-2, with TRBD1 matching 10 bases. The CDR3 runs to 15 residues. CDR1 SGHRS and CDR2 YFSETQ come from the germline V gene. Trimming took 3 bases from V and 3 from J; bases not matched to a gene: 5. The CDR3: CASSSDGTGDYGYTF. Written as DNA, the CDR3 is TGCGCCAGCAGCTCAGATGGGACAGGGGACTATGGCTACACCTTC.

This clonotype was detected once. The chain uses TRBV5-5 and TRBJ1-1; D ambiguous. Germline V CDR1 and CDR2: SGHKS, YYEKEE (reference sequence). The CDR3 has 14 residues. V was pared by 1 base and J by 0 bases, with 7 bases between. CDR3 in amino acids: CASSLTHLNTEAFF. In DNA form, the CDR3 reads TGTGCCAGCAGCTTGACCCACCTGAACACTGAAGCTTTCTTT.

This clonotype has a handful of counts. The chain employs TRBV5-1 and TRBJ2-5; D not certain. The germline V gene encodes CDR1 SGHRS and CDR2 YFSETQ. Trimming took 1 base from V and 4 from J, leaving 11 bases between them. CDR3 length: 14 amino acids. CDR3 in amino acids: CASSLLSMGETQYF. Here the CDR3 DNA reads TGCGCCAGCAGCTTGTTGAGTATGGGAGAGACCCAGTACTTC.

This clonotype was seen a few times. This rearrangement joins TRBV6-5 to TRBJ2-1, with 7 bases fitting TRBD2. Losses at the gene ends were 2 bases for V and 9 bases for J; bases not matched to a gene: 4. Germline-derived CDR1 and CDR2 are MNHEY and SVGAGI. This CDR3 has 13 residues. This CDR3 reads CASSYRTGGEQFF. CDR3 bases: TGTGCCAGCAGTTACCGGACGGGGGGTGAGCAGTTCTTC.

This clonotype was counted only a few times. This clone may be a read error of a much larger clone one base away. This chain links TRBV6-2 or TRBV6-3 with TRBJ2-7, with 10 bases fitting TRBD2. Trimming removed 8 bases from V and 7 bases from J; junction bases left unmatched: 8. Looked up from germline, CDR1 is MNHEY and CDR2 is SVGEGT. The CDR3 length is 13 residues. The chain's CDR3 is CASRTSGNNEQYF. CDR3 sequence (DNA): TGTGCCAGCCGGACTAGCGGCAACAATGAGCAGTACTTC.

This clonotype was seen many times. The CDR3 reads CATSTLQEGLAVLTF. The CDR3 coding sequence is TGTGCCACCAGCACTCTCCAGGAAGGGTTAGCCGTCCTGACTTTC. J is TRBJ2-6 and V is TRBV15; D gene unclear. Germline V CDR1 and CDR2: LNHNV, YYDKDF (reference sequence). Trimming shortened V by 4 bases and J by 12 bases, and 19 bases separated the two germline ends. There are 15 residues in the CDR3.

CDR3 nucleotide sequence: TGTGCCACCAGTGGACCCCAGTCCGACTACGAGCAGTACTTC. Translated: CATSGPQSDYEQYF. The V call is TRBV24-1, the J call TRBJ2-7; D gene unclear. Germline V CDR1 and CDR2: KGHDR, SFDVKD. Trimming cost V 5 bases and J 3 bases, with 13 bases left between them. The CDR3 totals 14 residues.

The chain carries TRBV7-3 and TRBJ1-1; D remains ambiguous. V lost 5 bases to trimming and J lost 4 bases, with 11 bases between them. CDR1 SGHTA and CDR2 FQGTGA come from the germline V gene. This CDR3 comprises 13 residues. DNA of the CDR3: TGTGCCAGCAGCAAGTGGCATCGCACTGAAGCTTTCTTT. Its translation: CASSKWHRTEAFF.

This clonotype occurred a few times. This chain uses TRBV15 with TRBJ1-5; the match to TRBD1 covers 11 bases. V shed 1 base, J shed 4 bases, and the junction held 3 bases outside the gene matches. The CDR3 is made up of 16 amino acids. Germline V CDR1 and CDR2: LNHNV, YYDKDF (reference sequence). DNA for the CDR3: TGTGCCACCAGCAGAGTGGGGACAGGGGGAAATCAGCCCCAGCATTTT. Protein sequence: CATSRVGTGGNQPQHF.

This clonotype was seen repeatedly, ten times or more. The chain combines TRBV27 with TRBJ2-7, with D possibly called TRBD1 or TRBD2 (7 bases each). This CDR3 spans 16 amino acids. Germline V gene data show CDR1 as MNHEY and CDR2 as SMNVEV (reference sequence). With 0 bases removed from V and 3 bases from J, the gap between germline ends came to 15 bases. The CDR3 sequence is CASSLSIQGGDYEQYF. The CDR3 DNA follows: TGTGCCAGCAGTTTATCGATCCAGGGGGGGGACTACGAGCAGTACTTC.

The chain joins TRBV7-9 to TRBJ2-2, with 9 bases identical to TRBD1. Germline V gene lookup returns CDR1 SEHNR and CDR2 FQNEAQ (reference sequence). J was trimmed by 6 bases and V by 5 bases; bases with no gene match: 10. The length of the CDR3 is 16 residues. CDR3 coding DNA: TGTGCCAGCAGCATCCGGACAGGGGAGAAGGCCGGGGAGCTGTTTTTT. It encodes CASSIRTGEKAGELFF. The full variable domain, completed using reference TRBV7-9 and TRBJ2-2, is DTGVSQNPRHKITKRGQNVTFRCDPISEHNRLYWYRQTLGQGPEFLTYFQNEAQLEKSRLLSDRFSAERPKGSFSTLEIQRTEQGDSAMYLCASSIRTGEKAGELFFGEGSRLTVL.

V gene TRBV2 combines with J gene TRBJ2-3, with 9 positions matching TRBD1. Trimming took 7 bases from V and 2 from J; bases not matched to a gene: 7. The V gene's germline CDR1 is SNHLY and CDR2 FYNNEI. There are 15 residues in the CDR3. This CDR3 is CASTSGTGYTDTQYF. The CDR3 DNA is TGTGCCAGCACTTCCGGGACAGGGTACACAGATACGCAGTATTTT.

The rearrangement uses TRBV19 and TRBJ1-5; D not certain. The CDR3 consists of 13 residues. Trimming took 3 bases from V and 0 from J, leaving 3 bases between them. From germline, CDR1 is LNHDA and CDR2 SQIVND (reference sequence). The CDR3, as DNA: TGTGCCAGTAGTATGGGTAGCAATCAGCCCCAGCATTTT. As protein: CASSMGSNQPQHF.

This chain joins TRBV12-3 or TRBV12-4 and TRBJ1-4; 8 positions match TRBD1. Losses at the gene ends were 4 bases for V and 0 bases for J; bases not matched to a gene: 7. This CDR3 region has 17 residues. CDR3 region: CASSSPGGSATNEKLFF. CDR3 nucleotide sequence: TGTGCCAGCAGTTCCCCAGGGGGCTCGGCAACTAATGAAAAACTGTTTTTT.

This clonotype appeared a few times. V and J are TRBV6-5 and TRBJ1-2; tentatively, D is TRBD1 (6 bases). The CDR3 totals 14 residues. Germline V gene data show CDR1 as MNHEY and CDR2 as SVGAGI. V lost 4 bases to trimming and J lost 4 bases, with 13 bases between them. CDR3 in DNA: TGTGCCAGCAGTTCGCCAGGGGCTGTCTATGGCTACACCTTC. Amino acids: CASSSPGAVYGYTF.

The chain employs TRBV2 and TRBJ2-7; perhaps TRBD1 as D (5 bases). This CDR3 is 14 amino acids long. V lost 5 bases to trimming and J lost 2 bases, with 13 bases between them. Per germline, CDR1 SNHLY and CDR2 FYNNEI. This CDR3 reads CASSSQGITYEQYF. In DNA, the CDR3 is TGTGCCAGCAGTTCCCAGGGCATAACCTACGAGCAGTACTTC.

This clonotype has a handful of counts. J is TRBJ1-5 and V is TRBV20-1, with a possible D match to TRBD1 (6 bases). The CDR3 is made up of 14 amino acids. Germline CDR1 DFQATT, CDR2 SNEGSKA (reference sequence). Trimming removed 0 bases from V and 6 bases from J, with 12 bases in between. The CDR3 coding sequence is TGCAGTGCTAGAGATTCGGGGGGCCCTCAGCCCCAGCATTTT. It codes for CSARDSGGPQPQHF.

The chain employs TRBV11-2 and TRBJ2-3, with a tentative D call TRBD2 (7 bases). This CDR3 contains 15 residues. Trimming removed 5 bases at V and 2 bases at J, with 14 bases between. Germline assignment: CDR1 SGHAT and CDR2 FQNNGV. The CDR3 spells CASSTTGRDTDTQYF. CDR3 nucleotides: TGTGCCAGCAGCACAACAGGGAGGGACACAGATACGCAGTATTTT.

Notes on this clonotype: This may be a read error: a much more frequent sequence differs by one nucleotide. In DNA, the CDR3 is TGTGCCGGCAGCTTACACCTGGGCTCTGGGGCCAACGTCCTGACTTTC. Translation: CAGSLHLGSGANVLTF. This sequence joins TRBV7-2 and TRBJ2-6; no clear D. Germline assignment: CDR1 SGHTA and CDR2 FQGNSA. CDR3 length: 16 amino acids.

This chain connects TRBV25-1 to TRBJ2-3, with D hard to call. V was clipped by 8 bases and J by 4 bases, with 10 bases between them. This CDR3 is built from 12 residues. Germline V gives CDR1 MGHDK, CDR2 SYGVNS. CDR3: CASALRPDTQYF. In nucleotides, the CDR3 is TGTGCCAGCGCTCTTAGGCCAGATACGCAGTATTTT.

V and J are TRBV12-3 or TRBV12-4 and TRBJ2-1, with 7 bases fitting TRBD1. With V trimmed by 4 bases and J by 2 bases, 5 bases remained unmatched. This CDR3 comprises 15 residues. CDR3 coding DNA: TGTGCCAGCAGTTCTCAGGGGGAACCCTACAATGAGCAGTTCTTC. Protein sequence: CASSSQGEPYNEQFF.

V and J are TRBV5-5 and TRBJ2-1; D is ambiguous. The V end was cut by 1 base, the J end by 2 bases, with 10 bases between. Germline loops: CDR1 SGHKS, CDR2 YYEKEE (reference sequence). CDR3 size: 15 residues. The CDR3 sequence is CASSLRAEPYNEQFF. Here the CDR3 DNA reads TGTGCCAGCAGCTTGAGGGCGGAGCCCTACAATGAGCAGTTCTTC.

There are a few counts of this clonotype. The rearrangement uses TRBV4-1 and TRBJ2-7; D tentatively reads TRBD1 or TRBD2 (5 bases each). Germline assignment: CDR1 MGHRA and CDR2 YSYEKL. This CDR3 contains 15 residues. Trimming took 3 bases from V and 2 from J, leaving 14 bases between them. The CDR3 region is CASSHPPGGTYEQYF. DNA for the CDR3: TGCGCCAGCAGCCACCCTCCTGGGGGAACCTACGAGCAGTACTTC.

The chain carries TRBV20-1 and TRBJ2-1, with D possibly being TRBD1 or TRBD2 (6 bases each). The better agreement between TRBJ2-7 and the DNA end casts doubt on the J call. Per the germline V gene, CDR1 is DFQATT and CDR2 is SNEGSKA (reference sequence). This CDR3 is 14 amino acids long. CDR3: CSAPRPGAYNEQYF. In DNA, the CDR3 is TGCAGTGCTCCCAGACCGGGGGCCTACAATGAGCAGTACTTC.

The gene calls are TRBV6-5 and TRBJ1-1; D unclear. The CDR3 sequence is 12 residues long. Trimming pared 6 bases from V and 6 bases from J, leaving 11 bases between. Per germline, CDR1 MNHEY and CDR2 SVGAGI. CDR3 in amino acids: CASSSPYAEAFF. The CDR3 bases are TGTGCCAGCAGCAGCCCGTACGCTGAAGCTTTCTTT.

This sequence joins TRBV27 and TRBJ2-2; D unresolved. V lost 1 base and J 2 bases, leaving 14 bases between the germline ends. The CDR3 loop spans 17 amino acids. CDR1 is MNHEY, CDR2 SMNVEV, per germline (reference sequence). The DNA for the CDR3 is TGTGCCAGCAGTTTATTAGTCGGCTCGATTAACACCGGGGAGCTGTTTTTT. Amino acids: CASSLLVGSINTGELFF.